This is a list of T cell receptor beta chains from one sample in a study of T cell responses to AZD1222 COVID-19 vaccine. Profiled with immunoSEQ multiplex PCR; TCRdb holds only in-frame clones, not every one. In the table there are about 180,000 clones, roughly 91% of which are singletons. Specimen: peripheral blood, collected 28 days after the second dose of the MenACWY control vaccine. The receptor source for this set is an adult who received the MenACWY meningococcal vaccine as a control. CDR3s include the opening cysteine and the closing phenylalanine or tryptophan. A D gene is named only where the DNA matches it firmly. Size tells how often a clone was seen (once, few, many) or the class of an expanded clone, and some rows leave it out.

size: NA; J: TRBJ2-7; length: 12; D: TRBD2; V: TRBV30; DNA: TGTGCCGGGAGGGGACTCTCCTACGAGCAGTACTTC; CDR3: CAGRGLSYEQYF
size: NA; J: TRBJ1-2; length: 14; D: NA; V: TRBV4-3; DNA: TGCGCCAGCAGCCAAGATTGGGAGGACTATGGCTACACCTTC; CDR3: CASSQDWEDYGYTF
size: NA; J: TRBJ1-2; length: 13; D: NA; V: TRBV27; DNA: TGTGCCAGCAAAACCGACCAGAGATATGGCTACACCTTC; CDR3: CASKTDQRYGYTF
size: NA; J: TRBJ1-2; length: 16; D: NA; V: TRBV4-3; DNA: TGCGCCAGCAGCCAAGGCCTACGCGAAGGGTCTTATGGCTACACCTTC; CDR3: CASSQGLREGSYGYTF
size: NA; J: TRBJ2-2; length: 15; D: NA; V: TRBV11-2; DNA: TGTGCCAGCAGCCTTGGACACCAAAACACCGGGGAGCTGTTTTTT; CDR3: CASSLGHQNTGELFF
size: NA; J: TRBJ2-1; length: 16; D: NA; V: TRBV3-1/TRBV3-2; DNA: TGTGCCAGCAGCCACGTCGCGGCGGGGCCTTACAATGAGCAGTTCTTC; CDR3: CASSHVAAGPYNEQFF
size: NA; J: TRBJ2-3; length: 15; D: NA; V: TRBV7-2; DNA: TGTGCCAGCAGCCCTGGTGCTACCCGCACAGATACGCAGTATTTT; CDR3: CASSPGATRTDTQYF
size: NA; J: TRBJ1-2; length: 18; D: TRBD1; V: TRBV11-2; DNA: TGTGCCAGCAGCTTAGATCCCCTCGGGACAGGGGGCGTCTATGGCTACACCTTC; CDR3: CASSLDPLGTGGVYGYTF
size: NA; J: TRBJ2-1; length: 14; D: NA; V: TRBV11-2; DNA: TGTGCCAGCAGCTTAGGGCTGAATAACAATGAGCAGTTCTTC; CDR3: CASSLGLNNNEQFF
size: NA; J: TRBJ2-5; length: 14; D: NA; V: TRBV21-1; DNA: TGTGCCAGCAGTCCCAGACCTAGGGCAGAGACCCAGTACTTC; CDR3: CASSPRPRAETQYF
size: NA; J: TRBJ1-2; length: 15; D: NA; V: TRBV7-2; DNA: TGTGCCAGCAGCCCTACGGGGGGAGGTAACTATGGCTACACCTTC; CDR3: CASSPTGGGNYGYTF
size: once; J: TRBJ1-1; length: 19; D: TRBD1; V: TRBV4-1; DNA: TGCGCCAGCAGCCAAGCCGGGGGAGGGGGCAGGGGTCTAAACACTGAAGCTTTCTTT; CDR3: CASSQAGGGGRGLNTEAFF
size: NA; J: TRBJ1-4; length: 14; D: TRBD1; V: TRBV6-5; DNA: TGTGCCAGCAGCCCCGACAGGGGGGCGGGAAAACTGTTTTTT; CDR3: CASSPDRGAGKLFF
size: NA; J: TRBJ1-5; length: 13; D: NA; V: TRBV3-1/TRBV3-2; DNA: TGTGCCAGCAGCGGACAGTCATATTGGCCCCAGCATTTT; CDR3: CASSGQSYWPQHF
size: NA; J: TRBJ2-5; length: 15; D: TRBD1; V: TRBV7-8; DNA: TGTGCCAGCAGCTCTGGGACAGGATATGCAGAGACCCAGTACTTC; CDR3: CASSSGTGYAETQYF
size: NA; J: TRBJ2-1; length: 14; D: NA; V: TRBV10-3; DNA: TGTGCCATCAGTGAAGGCAGCCCCGGCGATGAGCAGTTCTTC; CDR3: CAISEGSPGDEQFF
size: NA; J: TRBJ1-6; length: 17; D: NA; V: TRBV6-6; DNA: TGTGCCAGCAGCCGACAGAGAAAGAACTCGGGAAATTCACCCCTCCACTTT; CDR3: CASSRQRKNSGNSPLHF
size: NA; J: TRBJ2-3; length: 14; D: NA; V: TRBV10-3; DNA: TGTGCCATCAGTGAGTGGACCTTGGCAGATACGCAGTATTTT; CDR3: CAISEWTLADTQYF
size: NA; J: TRBJ1-4; length: 13; D: NA; V: TRBV28; DNA: TGTGCCAGCCTTGAGACTACTAATGAAAAACTGTTTTTT; CDR3: CASLETTNEKLFF
size: once; J: TRBJ2-1; length: 16; D: NA; V: TRBV7-2; DNA: TGTGCCAGCAGCGTCTCACGGGGGTGGTCCTACAATGAGCAGTTCTTC; CDR3: CASSVSRGWSYNEQFF
size: NA; J: TRBJ2-2; length: 14; D: NA; V: TRBV27; DNA: TGTGCCAGCAGAATCGCTACGGACACCGGGGAGCTGTTTTTT; CDR3: CASRIATDTGELFF
size: NA; J: TRBJ1-5; length: 14; D: NA; V: TRBV7-9; DNA: TGTGCCAGCAGCTTAGTAGGGTTCAATCAGCCCCAGCATTTT; CDR3: CASSLVGFNQPQHF
size: NA; J: TRBJ1-2; length: 12; D: NA; V: TRBV9; DNA: TGTGCCAGCAGCCAAGCTAACTATGGCTACACCTTC; CDR3: CASSQANYGYTF
size: once; J: TRBJ2-5; length: 15; D: NA; V: TRBV7-2; DNA: TGTGCCAGCAGCTTAGCGCCAGAGATCCAAGAGACCCAGTACTTC; CDR3: CASSLAPEIQETQYF
size: NA; J: TRBJ1-1; length: 13; D: NA; V: TRBV30; DNA: TGTGCCTGGAGTACCCTAACAGGGAGTCATGCTTTCTTT; CDR3: CAWSTLTGSHAFF